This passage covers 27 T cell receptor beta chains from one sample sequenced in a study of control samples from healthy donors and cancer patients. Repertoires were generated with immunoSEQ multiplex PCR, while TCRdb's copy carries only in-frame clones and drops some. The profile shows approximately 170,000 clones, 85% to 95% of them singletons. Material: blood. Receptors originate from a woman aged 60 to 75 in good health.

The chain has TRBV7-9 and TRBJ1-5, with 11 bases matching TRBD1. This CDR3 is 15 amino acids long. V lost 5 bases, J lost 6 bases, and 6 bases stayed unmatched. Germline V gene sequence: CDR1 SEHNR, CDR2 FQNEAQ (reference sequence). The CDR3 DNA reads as TGTGCCAGCAGCCCAGGACAGGGGGCCGGTCAGCCCCAGCATTTT. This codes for CASSPGQGAGQPQHF.

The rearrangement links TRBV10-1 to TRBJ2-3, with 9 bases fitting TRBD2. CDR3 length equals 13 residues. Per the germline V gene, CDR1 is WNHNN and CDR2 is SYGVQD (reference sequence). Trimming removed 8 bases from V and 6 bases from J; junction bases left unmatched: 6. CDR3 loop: CASGLAGMDTQYF. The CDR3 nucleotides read TGCGCCAGCGGCCTAGCGGGGATGGATACGCAGTATTTT.

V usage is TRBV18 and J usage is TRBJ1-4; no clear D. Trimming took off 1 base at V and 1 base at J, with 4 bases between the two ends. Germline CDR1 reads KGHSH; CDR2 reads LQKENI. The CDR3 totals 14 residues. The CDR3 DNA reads TGTGCCAGCTCACCACGCAGAACTAATGAAAAACTGTTTTTT. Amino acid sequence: CASSPRRTNEKLFF.

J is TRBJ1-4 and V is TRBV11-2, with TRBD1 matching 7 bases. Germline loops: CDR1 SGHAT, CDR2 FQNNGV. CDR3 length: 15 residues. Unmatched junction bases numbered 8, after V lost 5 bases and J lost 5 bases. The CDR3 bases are TGTGCCAGCAGCCGCGATGTGACAGGGAATGAAAAACTGTTTTTT. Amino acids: CASSRDVTGNEKLFF.

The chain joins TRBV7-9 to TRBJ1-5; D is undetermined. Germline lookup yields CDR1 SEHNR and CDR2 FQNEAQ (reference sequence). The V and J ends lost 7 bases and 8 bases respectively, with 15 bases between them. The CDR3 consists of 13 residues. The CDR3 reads CASTSASWEPQHF. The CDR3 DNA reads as TGTGCCAGCACCTCTGCGTCGTGGGAGCCCCAGCATTTT.

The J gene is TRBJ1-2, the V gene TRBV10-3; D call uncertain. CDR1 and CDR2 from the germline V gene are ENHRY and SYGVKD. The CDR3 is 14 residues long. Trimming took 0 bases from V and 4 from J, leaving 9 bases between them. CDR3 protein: CAISESASTYGYTF. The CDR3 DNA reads TGTGCCATCAGTGAGTCGGCCAGTACCTATGGCTACACCTTC.

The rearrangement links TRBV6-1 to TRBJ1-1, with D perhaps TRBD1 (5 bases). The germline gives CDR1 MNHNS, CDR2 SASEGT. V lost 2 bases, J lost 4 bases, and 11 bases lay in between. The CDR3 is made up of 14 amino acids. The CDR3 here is CASSELVGGTEAFF. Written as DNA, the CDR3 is TGTGCCAGCAGTGAATTGGTGGGGGGCACTGAAGCTTTCTTT.

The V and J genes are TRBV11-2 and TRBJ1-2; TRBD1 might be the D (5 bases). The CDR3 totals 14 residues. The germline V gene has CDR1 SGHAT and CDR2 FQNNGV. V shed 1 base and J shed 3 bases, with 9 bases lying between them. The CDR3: CASSLGQGYYGYTF. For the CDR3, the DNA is TGTGCCAGCAGCTTAGGGCAGGGATACTATGGCTACACCTTC.

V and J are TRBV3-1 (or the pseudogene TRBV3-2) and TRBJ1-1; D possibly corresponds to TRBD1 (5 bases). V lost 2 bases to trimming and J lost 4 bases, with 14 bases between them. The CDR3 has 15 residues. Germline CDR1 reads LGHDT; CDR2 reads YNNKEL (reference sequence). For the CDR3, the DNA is TGTGCCAGCAGCCAATTTACGGGGGAGGGCACTGAAGCTTTCTTT. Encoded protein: CASSQFTGEGTEAFF.

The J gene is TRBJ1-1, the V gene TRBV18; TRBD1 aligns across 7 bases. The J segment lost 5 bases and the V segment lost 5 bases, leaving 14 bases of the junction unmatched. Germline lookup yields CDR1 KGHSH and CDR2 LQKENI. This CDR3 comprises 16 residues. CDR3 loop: CASSFGQVPSGTEAFF. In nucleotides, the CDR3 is TGTGCCAGCTCATTCGGACAGGTGCCCTCGGGGACTGAAGCTTTCTTT.

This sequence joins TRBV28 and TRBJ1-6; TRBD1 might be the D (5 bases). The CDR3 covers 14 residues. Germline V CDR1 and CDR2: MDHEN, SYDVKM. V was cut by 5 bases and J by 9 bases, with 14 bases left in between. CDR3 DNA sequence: TGTGCCAGCAGTCCCCGCAGGGAGGCTTCACCCCTCCACTTT. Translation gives CASSPRREASPLHF.

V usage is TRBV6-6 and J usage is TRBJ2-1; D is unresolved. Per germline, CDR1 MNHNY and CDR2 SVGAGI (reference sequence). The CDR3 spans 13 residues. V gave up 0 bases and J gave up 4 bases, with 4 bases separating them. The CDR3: CASSYSGYNEQFF. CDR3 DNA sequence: TGTGCCAGCAGTTACTCGGGTTACAATGAGCAGTTCTTC.

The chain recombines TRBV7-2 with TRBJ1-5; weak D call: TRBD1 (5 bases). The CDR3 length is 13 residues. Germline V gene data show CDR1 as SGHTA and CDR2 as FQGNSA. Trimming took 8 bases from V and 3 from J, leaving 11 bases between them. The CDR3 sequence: CASGTGYNQPQHF. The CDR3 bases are TGTGCCAGCGGTACAGGTTACAATCAGCCCCAGCATTTT.

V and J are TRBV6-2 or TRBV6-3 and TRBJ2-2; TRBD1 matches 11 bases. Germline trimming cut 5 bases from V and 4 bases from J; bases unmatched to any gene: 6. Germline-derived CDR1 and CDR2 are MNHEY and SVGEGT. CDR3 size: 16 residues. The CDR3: CASSDRTGGITGELFF. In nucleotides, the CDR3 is TGTGCCAGCAGTGATCGGACAGGGGGCATCACCGGGGAGCTGTTTTTT.

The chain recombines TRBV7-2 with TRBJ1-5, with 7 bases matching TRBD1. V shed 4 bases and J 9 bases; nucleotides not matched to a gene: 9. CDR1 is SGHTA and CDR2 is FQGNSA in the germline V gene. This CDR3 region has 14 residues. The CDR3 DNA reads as TGTGCCAGCAGCTCCACAGGGGAGCAAGGGCCCCAGCATTTT. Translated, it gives CASSSTGEQGPQHF.

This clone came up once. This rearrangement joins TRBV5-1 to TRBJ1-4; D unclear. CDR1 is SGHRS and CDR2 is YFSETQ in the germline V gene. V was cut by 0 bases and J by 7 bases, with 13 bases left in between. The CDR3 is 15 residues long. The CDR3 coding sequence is TGCGCCAGCAGCTTGGGGCTTGGGCGATCTGAAAAACTGTTTTTT. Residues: CASSLGLGRSEKLFF.

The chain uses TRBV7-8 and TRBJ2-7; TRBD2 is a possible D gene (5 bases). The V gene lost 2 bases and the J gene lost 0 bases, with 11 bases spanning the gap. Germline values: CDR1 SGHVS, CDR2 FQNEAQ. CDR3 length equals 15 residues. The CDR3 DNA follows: TGTGCCAGCAGCTTATTTTACGGGATCTCCTACGAGCAGTACTTC. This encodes CASSLFYGISYEQYF.

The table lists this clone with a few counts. In DNA form, the CDR3 reads TGTGCCAGCTCATCTGGGTCCACAGATACGCAGTATTTT. This codes for CASSSGSTDTQYF. The gene calls are TRBV18 and TRBJ2-3, with D unclear. The germline V gene encodes CDR1 KGHSH and CDR2 LQKENI. Trimming shortened V by 5 bases and J by 2 bases, and 8 bases separated the two germline ends. The CDR3 runs to 13 residues. Full variable domain (remainder filled in from reference TRBV18 and TRBJ2-3): NAGVMQNPRHLVRRRGQEARLRCSPMKGHSHVYWYRQLPEEGLKFMVYLQKENIIDESGMPKERFSAEFPKEGPSILRIQQVVRGDSAAYFCASSSGSTDTQYFGPGTRLTVL.

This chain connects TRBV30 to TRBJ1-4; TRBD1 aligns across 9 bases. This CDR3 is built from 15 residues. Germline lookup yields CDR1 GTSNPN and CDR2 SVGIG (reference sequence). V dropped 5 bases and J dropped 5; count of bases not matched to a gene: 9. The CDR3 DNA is TGTGCCTGGCGGGGACAGGGACTGGGAAATGAAAAACTGTTTTTT. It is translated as CAWRGQGLGNEKLFF.

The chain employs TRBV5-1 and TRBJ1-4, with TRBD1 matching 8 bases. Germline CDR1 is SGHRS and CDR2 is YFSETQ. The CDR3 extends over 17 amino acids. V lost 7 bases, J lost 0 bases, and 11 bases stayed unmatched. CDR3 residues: CASSDRGTGSTNEKLFF. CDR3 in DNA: TGCGCCAGCTCCGACAGGGGTACGGGATCAACTAATGAAAAACTGTTTTTT.

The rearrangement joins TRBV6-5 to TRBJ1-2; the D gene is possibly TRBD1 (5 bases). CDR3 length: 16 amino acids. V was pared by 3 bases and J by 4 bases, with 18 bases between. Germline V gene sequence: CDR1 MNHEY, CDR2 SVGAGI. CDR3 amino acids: CASSYAGHRSIYGYTF. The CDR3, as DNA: TGTGCCAGCAGTTATGCTGGACACCGTTCGATCTATGGCTACACCTTC.

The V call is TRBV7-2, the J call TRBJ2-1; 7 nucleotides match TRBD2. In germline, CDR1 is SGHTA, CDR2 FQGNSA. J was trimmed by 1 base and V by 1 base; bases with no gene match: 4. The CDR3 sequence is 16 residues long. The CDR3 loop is CASSLVTGGSYNEQFF. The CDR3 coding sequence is TGTGCCAGCAGCTTAGTTACGGGGGGTTCCTACAATGAGCAGTTCTTC.

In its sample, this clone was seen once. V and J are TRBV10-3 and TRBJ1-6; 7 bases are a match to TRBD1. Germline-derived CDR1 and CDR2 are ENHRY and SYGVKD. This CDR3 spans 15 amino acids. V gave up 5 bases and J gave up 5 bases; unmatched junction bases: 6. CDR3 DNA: TGTGCCATCAGTCGGACAGGAAAAAATAATTCACCCCTCCACTTT. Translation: CAISRTGKNNSPLHF.

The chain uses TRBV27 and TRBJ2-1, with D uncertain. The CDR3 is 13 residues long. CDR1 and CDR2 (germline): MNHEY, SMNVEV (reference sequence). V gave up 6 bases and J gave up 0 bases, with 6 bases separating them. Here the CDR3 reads CASRGSSYNEQFF. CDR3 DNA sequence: TGTGCCAGCAGAGGAAGCTCCTACAATGAGCAGTTCTTC.

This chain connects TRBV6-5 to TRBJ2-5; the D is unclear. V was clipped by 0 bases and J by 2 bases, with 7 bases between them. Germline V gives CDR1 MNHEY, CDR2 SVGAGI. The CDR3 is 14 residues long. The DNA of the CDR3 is TGTGCCAGCAGTTACTCGTGGCAGCAAGAGACCCAGTACTTC. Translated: CASSYSWQQETQYF.

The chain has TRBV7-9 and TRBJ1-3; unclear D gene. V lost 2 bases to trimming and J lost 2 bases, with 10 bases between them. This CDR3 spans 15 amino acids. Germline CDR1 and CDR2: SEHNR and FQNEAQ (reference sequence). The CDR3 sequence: CASSLRNGPGNTIYF. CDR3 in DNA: TGTGCCAGCAGCTTACGCAACGGGCCTGGAAACACCATATATTTT.

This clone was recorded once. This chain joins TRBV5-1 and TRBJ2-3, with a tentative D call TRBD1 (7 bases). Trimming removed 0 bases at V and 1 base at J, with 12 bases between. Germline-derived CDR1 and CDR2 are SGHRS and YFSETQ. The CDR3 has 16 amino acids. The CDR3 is CASSLGRGAGTDTQYF. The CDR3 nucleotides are TGCGCCAGCAGCTTGGGCAGGGGGGCCGGCACAGATACGCAGTATTTT.